One sample yielded the 15 T cell receptor beta chains listed below, sequenced in a study of Graves' ophthalmopathy and Graves' hyperthyroidism. The TCR beta CDR3 regions underwent amplification from RNA transcripts. First-round RT-PCR relied on HTBI primers, and a second-round multiplex PCR came next. MiXCR was run by TCRdb on the multiplex PCR reads, yielding one entry per CDR3 protein. This sample has 900,000 to 1,200,000 distinct CDR3 sequences, with approximately 35% found just once. The specimen sequenced was peripheral blood or thyroid tissue (not recorded which). Source of these receptors: an adult man with Graves' hyperthyroidism.

Written as DNA, the CDR3 is TGCGCCAGCAGCTCTTCCCTTAACGACGGGCACGAGCAGTACTTC. It yields the protein CASSSSLNDGHEQYF. The chain has TRBV5-1 and TRBJ2-7, with D uncertain. With 3 bases removed from V and 5 bases from J, the gap between germline ends came to 18 bases. This CDR3 region has 15 residues. CDR1 is SGHRS and CDR2 is YFSETQ in the germline V gene.

This clonotype has just a few counts. The chain has TRBV7-9 and TRBJ1-4; tentatively, D is TRBD1 (6 bases). The V end was cut by 2 bases, the J end by 4 bases, with 14 bases between. Germline loops: CDR1 SEHNR, CDR2 FQNEAQ (reference sequence). This CDR3 has 16 amino acids. For the CDR3, the DNA is TGTGCCAGCAGCTTAAGAGGGAGAGGGGGTAATGAAAAACTGTTTTTT. Translating gives CASSLRGRGGNEKLFF.

The CDR3 here is CSARNGPGAGNTIYF. CDR3 in DNA: TGCAGTGCTAGGAACGGGCCGGGGGCTGGAAACACCATATATTTT. The V gene is TRBV20-1, the J gene TRBJ1-3; D possibly corresponds to TRBD1 (5 bases). Germline assignment: CDR1 DFQATT and CDR2 SNEGSKA (reference sequence). This CDR3 has 15 residues. Deletions cut 3 bases from V and 2 bases from J, with 14 bases between.

V usage is TRBV7-9 and J usage is TRBJ2-7, with a weak D call TRBD1 (6 bases). Germline values: CDR1 SEHNR, CDR2 FQNEAQ (reference sequence). The ends were cut back, 5 bases at V and 4 bases at J, with 12 bases in the middle. The CDR3 loop spans 13 amino acids. CDR3 nucleotides: TGTGCCAGCAGCGGGGGACAAAAATACGAGCAGTACTTC. This encodes CASSGGQKYEQYF.

This clonotype was found many times. This chain links TRBV9 with TRBJ2-5, with 7 bases that match TRBD2. Germline CDR1 SGDLS, CDR2 YYNGEE. The CDR3 totals 14 residues. With 3 bases clipped from V and 1 base from J, the junction kept 3 bases outside the gene matches. CDR3 nucleotides: TGTGCCAGCAGCGCAAGCGGGGCCCAAGAGACCCAGTACTTC. Amino acids: CASSASGAQETQYF.

The J gene is TRBJ1-6, the V gene TRBV6-5; D gene unclear. The CDR3 contains 15 residues. V dropped 7 bases and J dropped 1 base, with 11 bases sitting between them. Germline CDR1 MNHEY, CDR2 SVGAGI. CDR3 residues: CASTLVGSYNSPLHF. DNA for the CDR3: TGTGCCAGCACCCTAGTAGGGTCCTATAATTCACCCCTCCACTTT.

Notes on this clonotype: This may stem from a read error, because a much larger clone lies one nucleotide away. The rearrangement links TRBV10-3 to TRBJ1-2; 10 nucleotides agree with TRBD1. The CDR3 extends over 14 amino acids. Germline V gives CDR1 ENHRY, CDR2 SYGVKD. The V and J ends lost 6 bases and 2 bases, in that order; junction bases with no gene match: 3. The CDR3 protein is CAIRKDRGNYGYTF. The DNA for the CDR3 is TGTGCCATCAGGAAGGACAGGGGGAACTATGGCTACACCTTC.

The gene calls are TRBV19 and TRBJ2-7; D assignment may be TRBD1 or TRBD2 (7 bases each). The CDR3 loop spans 15 amino acids. Germline V gene sequence: CDR1 LNHDA, CDR2 SQIVND (reference sequence). V was clipped by 9 bases and J by 5 bases, with 23 bases between them. As DNA, the CDR3 is TGTGCCAGCGGCGATATCCGGGACAGCGGGGACGAGCAGTACTTC. Protein: CASGDIRDSGDEQYF. Full variable domain (rest looked up from reference TRBV19 and TRBJ2-7): DGGITQSPKYLFRKEGQNVTLSCEQNLNHDAMYWYRQDPGQGLRLIYYSQIVNDFQKGDIAEGYSVSREKKESFPLTVTSAQKNPTAFYLCASGDIRDSGDEQYFGPGTRLTVT.

This clonotype was observed once. A much larger clonotype is one base distant, so this may be a read error. This chain joins TRBV10-2 and TRBJ2-7; the D gene could be TRBD1 or TRBD2 (6 bases each). From germline, CDR1 is WSHSY and CDR2 SAAADI. The CDR3 is made up of 16 amino acids. CDR3 sequence: CASSGPDSGNSYKQYF. The CDR3, as DNA: TGTGCCAGCAGCGGGCCGGACAGCGGCAACTCCTACAAGCAGTACTTC.

The chain couples TRBV6-5 to TRBJ2-2, with 7 bases identical to TRBD2. V shed 5 bases and J 4 bases; nucleotides not matched to a gene: 10. CDR3 size: 16 residues. CDR1 and CDR2 from the germline V gene are MNHEY and SVGAGI. CDR3 protein: CASSKKAGVITGELFF. The DNA for the CDR3 is TGTGCCAGCAGTAAAAAGGCGGGAGTGATCACCGGGGAGCTGTTTTTT.

Note on this clonotype: The junction differs from germline at one of its ends, possibly a read error. The CDR3 protein is CSARVQGHANTGELFF. The CDR3 nucleotides are TGCAGTGCTAGAGTTCAGGGACATGCTAACACCGGGGAGTTGTTTTTT. This rearrangement joins TRBV20-1 to TRBJ2-2; TRBD1 might be the D (6 bases). This CDR3 is 16 amino acids long. CDR1 DFQATT and CDR2 SNEGSKA come from the germline V gene (reference sequence).

The chain joins TRBV28 to TRBJ2-7; 10 bases align to TRBD2. V dropped 5 bases and J dropped 7; count of bases not matched to a gene: 8. The germline CDR1 and CDR2 sequences are MDHEN and SYDVKM. The CDR3 runs to 14 residues. CDR3 DNA: TGTGCCAGCAGTCCGACTAGCGGGCTAAGAGAGCAGTACTTC. It translates to CASSPTSGLREQYF.

Of note for this clonotype: This may be a read error: a much more frequent sequence differs by one nucleotide. The chain recombines TRBV5-1 with TRBJ2-7; 9 bases match TRBD2. The CDR3 is made up of 15 amino acids. Trimming at V came to 1 base and at J to 5 bases, leaving 7 bases not matched to a gene. Germline V gives CDR1 SGHRS, CDR2 YFSETQ. The CDR3 region is CASSLYGGRENEQYF. Here the CDR3 DNA reads TGCGCCAGCAGCTTGTACGGCGGGAGGGAGAACGAGCAGTACTTC.

The sample holds many counts of this clonotype. The chain links TRBV6-4 to TRBJ2-5, with 8 bases matching TRBD1. Germline values: CDR1 MRHNA, CDR2 SNTAGT. The CDR3 sequence is 16 residues long. After removal of 3 bases from V and 5 bases from J, the junction contained 11 bases not matched to a gene. This CDR3 reads CASSESPGGGRETQYF. In DNA, the CDR3 is TGTGCCAGCAGTGAATCGCCAGGGGGCGGACGGGAGACCCAGTACTTC.

The rearrangement joins TRBV7-2 to TRBJ1-5; TRBD1 agrees at 9 bases. Germline-derived CDR1 and CDR2 are SGHTA and FQGNSA. There are 16 residues in the CDR3. After removal of 10 bases from V and 3 bases from J, the junction contained 13 bases not matched to a gene. CDR3 amino acids: CAISRTGGFDNQPQHF. CDR3 DNA sequence: TGTGCCATCAGTCGTACAGGGGGCTTCGACAATCAGCCCCAGCATTTT.